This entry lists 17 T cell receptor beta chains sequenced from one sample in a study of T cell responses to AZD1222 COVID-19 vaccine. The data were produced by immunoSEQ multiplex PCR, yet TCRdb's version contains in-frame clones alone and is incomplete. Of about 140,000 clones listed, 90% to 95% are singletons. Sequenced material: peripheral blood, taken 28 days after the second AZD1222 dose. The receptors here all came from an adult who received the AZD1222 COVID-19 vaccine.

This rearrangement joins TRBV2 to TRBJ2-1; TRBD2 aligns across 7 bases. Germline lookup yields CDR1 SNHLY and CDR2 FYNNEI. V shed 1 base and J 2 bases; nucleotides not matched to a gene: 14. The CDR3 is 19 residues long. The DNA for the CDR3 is TGTGCCAGCAGTGAAGGTCCAGCGGGATATGTCTATGCCTACAATGAGCAGTTCTTC. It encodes CASSEGPAGYVYAYNEQFF.

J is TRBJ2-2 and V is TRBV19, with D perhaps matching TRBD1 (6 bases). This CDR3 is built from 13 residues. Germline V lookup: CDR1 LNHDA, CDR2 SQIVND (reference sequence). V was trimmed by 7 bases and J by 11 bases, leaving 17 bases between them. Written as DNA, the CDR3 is TGTGCCAGTACCGACGAGGTTGGGACAGAGCTGTTTTTT. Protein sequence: CASTDEVGTELFF.

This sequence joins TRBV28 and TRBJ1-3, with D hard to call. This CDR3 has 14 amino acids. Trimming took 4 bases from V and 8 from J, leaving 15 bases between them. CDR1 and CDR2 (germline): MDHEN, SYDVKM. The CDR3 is CASSSPGIGDTIYF. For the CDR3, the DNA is TGTGCCAGCAGTTCCCCGGGCATCGGGGACACCATATATTTT.

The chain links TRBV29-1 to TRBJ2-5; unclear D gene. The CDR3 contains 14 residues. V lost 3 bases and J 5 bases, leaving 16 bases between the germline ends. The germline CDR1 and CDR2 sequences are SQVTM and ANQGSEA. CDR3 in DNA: TGCAGCGTTGATGGGAACCCGATGGGGGAGACCCAGTACTTC. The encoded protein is CSVDGNPMGETQYF.

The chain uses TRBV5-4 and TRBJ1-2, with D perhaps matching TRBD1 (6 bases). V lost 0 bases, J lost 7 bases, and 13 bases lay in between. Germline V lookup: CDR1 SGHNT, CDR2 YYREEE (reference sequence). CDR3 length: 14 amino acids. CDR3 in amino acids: CASSLVQGVGGYTF. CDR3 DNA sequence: TGTGCCAGCAGCTTGGTACAGGGAGTGGGTGGCTACACCTTC. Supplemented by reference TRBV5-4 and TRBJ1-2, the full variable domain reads ETGVTQSPTHLIKTRGQQVTLRCSSQSGHNTVSWYQQALGQGPQFIFQYYREEENGRGNFPPRFSGLQFPNYSSELNVNALELDDSALYLCASSLVQGVGGYTFGSGTRLTVV.

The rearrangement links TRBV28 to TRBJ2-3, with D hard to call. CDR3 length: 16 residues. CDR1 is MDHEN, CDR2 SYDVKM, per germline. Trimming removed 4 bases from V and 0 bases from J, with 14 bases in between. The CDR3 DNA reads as TGTGCCAGCAGTTCGCTCTTAGCTACTAGCACAGATACGCAGTATTTT. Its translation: CASSSLLATSTDTQYF. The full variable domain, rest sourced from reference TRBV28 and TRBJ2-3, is DVKVTQSSRYLVKRTGEKVFLECVQDMDHENMFWYRQDPGLGLRLIYFSYDVKMKEKGDIPEGYSVSREKKERFSLILESASTNQTSMYLCASSSLLATSTDTQYFGPGTRLTVL.

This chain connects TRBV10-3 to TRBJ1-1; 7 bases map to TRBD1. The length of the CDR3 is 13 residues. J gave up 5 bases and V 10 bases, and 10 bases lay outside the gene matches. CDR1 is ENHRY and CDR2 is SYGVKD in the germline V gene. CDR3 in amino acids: CASDREGGTEAFF. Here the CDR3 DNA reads TGTGCCAGCGACAGGGAGGGTGGGACTGAAGCTTTCTTT.

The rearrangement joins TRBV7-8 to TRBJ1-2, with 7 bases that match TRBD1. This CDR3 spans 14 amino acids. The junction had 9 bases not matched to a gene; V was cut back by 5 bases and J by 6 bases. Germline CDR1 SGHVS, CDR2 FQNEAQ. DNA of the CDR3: TGTGCCAGCAGCCAGACAGGGTTGGAGAATGGCTACACCTTC. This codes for CASSQTGLENGYTF.

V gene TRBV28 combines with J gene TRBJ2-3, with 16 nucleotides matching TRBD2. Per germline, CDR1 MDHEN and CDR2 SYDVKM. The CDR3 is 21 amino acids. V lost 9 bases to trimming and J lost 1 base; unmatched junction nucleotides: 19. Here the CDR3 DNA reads TGTGCCAGGAGTCTTTTCCTGCCCGGGACTAGCGGGAGGGTTGGCACAGATACGCAGTATTTT. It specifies CARSLFLPGTSGRVGTDTQYF.

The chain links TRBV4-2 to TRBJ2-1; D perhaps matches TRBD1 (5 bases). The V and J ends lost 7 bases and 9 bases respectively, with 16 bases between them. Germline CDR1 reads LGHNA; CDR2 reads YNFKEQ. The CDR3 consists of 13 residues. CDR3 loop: CASNEGVMGEQFF. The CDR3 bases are TGTGCCAGCAATGAAGGGGTTATGGGTGAGCAGTTCTTC.

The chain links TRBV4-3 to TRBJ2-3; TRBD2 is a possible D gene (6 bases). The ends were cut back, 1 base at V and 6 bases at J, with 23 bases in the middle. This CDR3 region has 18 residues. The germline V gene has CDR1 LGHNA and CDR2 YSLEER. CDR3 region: CASSQGSVAVSARDTQYF. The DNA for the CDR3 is TGCGCCAGCAGCCAAGGAAGTGTAGCGGTCTCGGCGCGGGATACGCAGTATTTT.

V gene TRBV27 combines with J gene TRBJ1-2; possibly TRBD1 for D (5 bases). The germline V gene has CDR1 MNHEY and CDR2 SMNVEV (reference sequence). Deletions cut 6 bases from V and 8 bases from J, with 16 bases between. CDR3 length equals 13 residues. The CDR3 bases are TGTGCCAGCAGCCGCGACAGTCTACTAGGCTACACCTTC. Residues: CASSRDSLLGYTF.

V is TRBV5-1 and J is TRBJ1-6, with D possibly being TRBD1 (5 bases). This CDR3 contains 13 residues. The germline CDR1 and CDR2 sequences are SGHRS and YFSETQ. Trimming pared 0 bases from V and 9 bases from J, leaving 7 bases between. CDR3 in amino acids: CASSLAGRSPLHF. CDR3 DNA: TGCGCCAGCAGCTTGGCAGGGCGTTCACCCCTCCACTTT.

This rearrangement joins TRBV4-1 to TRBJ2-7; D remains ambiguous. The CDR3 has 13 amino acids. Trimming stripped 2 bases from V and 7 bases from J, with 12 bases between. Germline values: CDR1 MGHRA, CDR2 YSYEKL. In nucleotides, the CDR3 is TGCGCCAGCAGCCAATACTTGACGCGTGAGCAGTACTTC. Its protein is CASSQYLTREQYF.

In DNA, the CDR3 is TGTGCCAGCAGACAGGGCCCCTACTCTGGAAACACCATATATTTT. Protein sequence: CASRQGPYSGNTIYF. The chain has TRBV5-6 and TRBJ1-3, with a possible D match to TRBD1 (6 bases). Germline V gene sequence: CDR1 SGHDT, CDR2 YYEEEE. This CDR3 has 15 amino acids. Deletions cut 5 bases from V and 0 bases from J, with 12 bases between.

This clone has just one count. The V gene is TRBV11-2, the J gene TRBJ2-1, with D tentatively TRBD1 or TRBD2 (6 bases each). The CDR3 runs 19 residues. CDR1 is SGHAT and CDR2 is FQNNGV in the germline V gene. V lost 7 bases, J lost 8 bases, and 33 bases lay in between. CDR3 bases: TGTGCCAGCAAGAGGGACTGGAGTAGCGGAGGGGGTTCGGGCGATGAGCAGTTCTTC. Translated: CASKRDWSSGGGSGDEQFF.

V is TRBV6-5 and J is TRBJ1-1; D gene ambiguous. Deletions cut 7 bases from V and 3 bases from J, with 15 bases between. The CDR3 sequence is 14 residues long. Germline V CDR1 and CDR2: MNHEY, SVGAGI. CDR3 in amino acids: CASTPRRVDTEAFF. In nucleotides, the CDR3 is TGTGCCAGCACTCCTCGGAGGGTGGACACTGAAGCTTTCTTT.